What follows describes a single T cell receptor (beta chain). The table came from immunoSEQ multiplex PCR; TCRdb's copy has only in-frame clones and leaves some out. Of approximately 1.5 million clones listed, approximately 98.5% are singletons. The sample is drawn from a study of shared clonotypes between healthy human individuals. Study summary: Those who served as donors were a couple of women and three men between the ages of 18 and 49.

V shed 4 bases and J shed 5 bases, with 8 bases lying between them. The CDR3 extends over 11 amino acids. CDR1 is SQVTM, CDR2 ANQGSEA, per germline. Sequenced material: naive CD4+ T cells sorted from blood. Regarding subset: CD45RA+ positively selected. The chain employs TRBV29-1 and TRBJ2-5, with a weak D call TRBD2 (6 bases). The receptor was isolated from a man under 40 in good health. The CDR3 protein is CSVGGVETQYF. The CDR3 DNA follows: TGCAGCGTTGGGGGGGTGGAGACCCAGTACTTC.